These T cell receptor beta chains were read from a single sample in a study of blood T cell repertoires in COVID-19. Method: immunoSEQ multiplex PCR; TCRdb's copy keeps in-frame clones and lacks some. In the table there are about 270,000 clones, around 86% of which are singletons. Sequenced input: peripheral blood. The source is a man between 35 and 55 years old who had recovered from COVID-19. Both conserved end residues are part of each CDR3. The order of the fields is clone size, D gene, J gene, CDR3 length, V gene, CDR3 DNA, CDR3 protein. A D gene is named only where the DNA matches it firmly. Where a row states a size, it is once, few, many or the class of an expanded clone; other rows omit it.

clone size: once; D gene: -; J gene: TRBJ2-5; CDR3 length: 15; V gene: TRBV6-1; CDR3 DNA: TGTGCCAGCAGTGAATCGCCGCAGCGAGGGGAGACCCAGTACTTC; CDR3 protein: CASSESPQRGETQYF
clone size: -; D gene: TRBD2; J gene: TRBJ2-1; CDR3 length: 14; V gene: TRBV11-2; CDR3 DNA: TGTGCCAGCAGCAAGTTAGCGGGGGGCAATGAGCAGTTCTTC; CDR3 protein: CASSKLAGGNEQFF
clone size: -; D gene: -; J gene: TRBJ2-5; CDR3 length: 14; V gene: TRBV12-5; CDR3 DNA: TGTGCTAGCTGTGAACAGACGTACCAAGAGACCCAGTACTTC; CDR3 protein: CASCEQTYQETQYF
clone size: -; D gene: -; J gene: TRBJ2-5; CDR3 length: 13; V gene: TRBV5-1; CDR3 DNA: TGCGCCAGCAGCTTGACAGACGCGGAGACCCAGTACTTC; CDR3 protein: CASSLTDAETQYF
clone size: -; D gene: -; J gene: TRBJ1-1; CDR3 length: 12; V gene: TRBV6-5; CDR3 DNA: TGTGCCAGCAACCCGGGAGTGGCTGAAGCTTTCTTT; CDR3 protein: CASNPGVAEAFF
clone size: many; D gene: -; J gene: TRBJ2-5; CDR3 length: 14; V gene: TRBV15; CDR3 DNA: TGTGCCACCAGCACCCAGGGAGGCCAAGAGACCCAGTACTTC; CDR3 protein: CATSTQGGQETQYF
clone size: -; D gene: -; J gene: TRBJ2-7; CDR3 length: 15; V gene: TRBV27; CDR3 DNA: TGTGCCAGCAGTCCTCAGCGGTGGGGGGTTTTAGAGCAGTACTTC; CDR3 protein: CASSPQRWGVLEQYF
clone size: -; D gene: TRBD2; J gene: TRBJ2-3; CDR3 length: 15; V gene: TRBV7-2; CDR3 DNA: TGTGCCAGCAGCTTAAGCGGGAGGGGGTCGGATACGCAGTATTTT; CDR3 protein: CASSLSGRGSDTQYF
clone size: -; D gene: -; J gene: TRBJ2-5; CDR3 length: 17; V gene: TRBV3-1/TRBV3-2; CDR3 DNA: TGTGCCAGCAGCCAAGACACGAGCCGACTAGACCAAGAGACCCAGTACTTC; CDR3 protein: CASSQDTSRLDQETQYF
clone size: many; D gene: TRBD2; J gene: TRBJ2-5; CDR3 length: 18; V gene: TRBV7-8; CDR3 DNA: TGTGCCAGCAGCTTAGCGCGACGAACTAGCGGGGGCCACCCAACCCAGTACTTC; CDR3 protein: CASSLARRTSGGHPTQYF
clone size: -; D gene: -; J gene: TRBJ2-7; CDR3 length: 15; V gene: TRBV6-2/TRBV6-3; CDR3 DNA: TGTGCCAGCAGTGGACCTTGGACAGCATCCTACGAGCAGTACTTC; CDR3 protein: CASSGPWTASYEQYF
clone size: -; D gene: -; J gene: TRBJ2-2; CDR3 length: 15; V gene: TRBV5-6; CDR3 DNA: TGTGCCAGCAGTTATCAGGGGTTGAGGACCGGGGAGCTGTTTTTT; CDR3 protein: CASSYQGLRTGELFF